The T cell receptor (beta chain) described here comes from a study of T cells after yellow fever vaccination. Findings and limits, study-wide: Reappearance after the booster was observed for most primary-vaccination clones (roughly 97% CD4, over 70% CD8). Although most clonotypes did not, a small share appeared in both CD4 and CD8 compartments.

On this clonotype: Its antigen is not identified.

5'RACE template switching generated TCR cDNA, adding a universal primer site and UMIs. From the 5' RACE reads, TCRdb called clonotypes with MiXCR, one entry per CDR3 protein. The sample includes 120,000 or so distinct CDR3 sequences, approximately 9% seen only once; the top ten take almost 40%. Trimming removed 4 bases at V and 10 bases at J, with 11 bases between. Germline-derived CDR1 and CDR2 are MNHEY and SVGEGT. CDR3 length: 13 residues. The clonotype comes from a man between 18 and 35 years old who received the YFV17D yellow fever vaccine. The material sequenced was CD8+ T cells sorted from PBMCs, taken on the day of the yellow fever booster vaccination. V and J are TRBV6-2 or TRBV6-3 and TRBJ1-6, with a tentative D call TRBD1 (5 bases). The CDR3 region is CASSWGYGSPLHF. CDR3 DNA sequence: TGTGCCAGCAGTTGGGGGTACGGGTCACCCCTCCACTTT.